These T cell receptor beta chains were read from a single sample in a study of identical twins. MiXCR was run by TCRdb on the 5' RACE reads, yielding one entry per CDR3 protein. The profile shows 500,000 to 550,000 distinct CDR3 sequences, 20% to 25% of them singletons. This sample was shared with a second study, whose subject was T cells expressing NK-cell markers.

Sequencing used CD4+ T cells sorted from blood. The receptors here all came from a young woman in good health. The CDR3 runs from the conserved cysteine through the conserved F or W. Each record gives: J gene, V gene, CDR3 protein.

>TRBJ2-1|TRBV5-1
CASSGPTRQFF
>TRBJ2-5|TRBV20-1
CSARSPSISQETQYF
>TRBJ2-1|TRBV3-1
CASSPGRINLQFF
>TRBJ1-1|TRBV29-1
CSVTGPGTEAFF
>TRBJ1-5|TRBV6-2/TRBV6-3
CASKGGYQPQHF
>TRBJ2-1|TRBV7-9
CASSFRAGGVYNEQFF
>TRBJ1-3|TRBV20-1
CSAIPGAAGNTIYF
>TRBJ2-7|TRBV15
CATSRDLGLAGGGEQYF
>TRBJ2-5|TRBV29-1
CSVEAQGLAQYF
>TRBJ2-7|TRBV6-2/TRBV6-3
CASSAHRTGSDEQYF
>TRBJ2-2|TRBV15
CATSGSGRGPGELFF
>TRBJ2-5|TRBV6-1
CASTAHGKGLAAQETQYF
>TRBJ1-1|TRBV20-1
CSASWAMNTEAFF
>TRBJ1-2|TRBV20-1
CSVGWTNYGYTF
>TRBJ1-1|TRBV7-9
CASSLEAATEAFF
>TRBJ1-5|TRBV5-5
CASSWFAGDQPQHF
>TRBJ2-3|TRBV9
CASSVASSGVSGTDTQYF
>TRBJ2-5|TRBV20-1
CSASEGVEETQYF
>TRBJ2-2|TRBV12-3/TRBV12-4
CASRPGTFTGELFF
>TRBJ1-2|TRBV5-5
CASSFGRANYGYTF
>TRBJ2-2|TRBV20-1
CSARSGQGNGELFF
>TRBJ2-5|TRBV5-1
CASSGQDRRGETQYF
>TRBJ2-2|TRBV5-5
CASSLTGRVSTGELFF
>TRBJ2-5|TRBV7-2
CASSLGSGTPETQYF
>TRBJ2-1|TRBV20-1
CSARDSDNEQFF
>TRBJ2-5|TRBV7-2
CASSSASLVYETQYF
>TRBJ1-2|TRBV20-1
CSANSGGVYGYTF
>TRBJ1-1|TRBV7-9
CASQGIVGTEAFF
>TRBJ1-6|TRBV5-1
CAIAGKSYNSPLHF
>TRBJ1-1|TRBV4-3
CASSQELYRGLEAFF
>TRBJ2-5|TRBV5-1
CASSLGPAEETQYF
>TRBJ2-1|TRBV9
CASSVGVAGSYNEQFF
>TRBJ1-1|TRBV20-1
CSAPLSGGTGAFF
>TRBJ2-7|TRBV15
CATSILQGGGYEQYF
>TRBJ2-3|TRBV9
CASSDSRGAFTDTQYF
>TRBJ1-1|TRBV3-1
CASSQNRDTEAFF
>TRBJ2-1|TRBV7-2
CASSFGMSGEQFF